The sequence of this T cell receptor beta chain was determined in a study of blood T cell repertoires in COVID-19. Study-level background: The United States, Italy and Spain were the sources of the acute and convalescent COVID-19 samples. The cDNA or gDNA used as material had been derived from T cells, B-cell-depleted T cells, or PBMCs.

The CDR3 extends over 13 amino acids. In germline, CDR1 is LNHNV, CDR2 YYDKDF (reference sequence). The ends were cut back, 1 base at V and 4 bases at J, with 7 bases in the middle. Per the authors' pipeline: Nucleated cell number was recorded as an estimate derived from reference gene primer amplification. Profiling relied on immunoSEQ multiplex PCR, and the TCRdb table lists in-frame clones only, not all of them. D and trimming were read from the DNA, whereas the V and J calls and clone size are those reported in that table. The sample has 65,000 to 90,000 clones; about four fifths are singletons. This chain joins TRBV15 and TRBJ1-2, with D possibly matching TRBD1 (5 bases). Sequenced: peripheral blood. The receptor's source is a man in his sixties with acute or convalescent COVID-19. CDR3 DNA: TGTGCCACCAGCAGAGGGGGCTCCTATGGCTACACCTTC. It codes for CATSRGGSYGYTF.